The sequence of this T cell receptor beta chain was determined in a study of cytomegalovirus exposure and HLA in healthy donors. As for the study in general: A previous analysis identified 90 million to 140 million unique TCR beta sequences derived from some 200 million T cells. Within the Caucasian-associated ancestry cluster were around 80% of the roughly 400 genotyped donors.

The PCR employed 60 Vbeta primers together with 13 Jbeta primers. Method: immunoSEQ multiplex PCR; TCRdb's copy keeps in-frame clones and lacks some. The sample carries about 150,000 clones, around four fifths recorded once. Germline V gene sequence: CDR1 SGHRS, CDR2 YFSETQ. This CDR3 contains 14 residues. The trim removed 0 bases at V and 3 bases at J, leaving 1 base unmatched. The TCR was taken from a man in his late teens or twenties in good health and CMV-seronegative. The sequenced sample was PBMCs. This chain connects TRBV5-1 to TRBJ2-7, with 9 nucleotides matching TRBD1. CDR3 nucleotide sequence: TGCGCCAGCAGCTTGGAGGGACAGGGCTACGAGCAGTACTTC. Its protein is CASSLEGQGYEQYF.